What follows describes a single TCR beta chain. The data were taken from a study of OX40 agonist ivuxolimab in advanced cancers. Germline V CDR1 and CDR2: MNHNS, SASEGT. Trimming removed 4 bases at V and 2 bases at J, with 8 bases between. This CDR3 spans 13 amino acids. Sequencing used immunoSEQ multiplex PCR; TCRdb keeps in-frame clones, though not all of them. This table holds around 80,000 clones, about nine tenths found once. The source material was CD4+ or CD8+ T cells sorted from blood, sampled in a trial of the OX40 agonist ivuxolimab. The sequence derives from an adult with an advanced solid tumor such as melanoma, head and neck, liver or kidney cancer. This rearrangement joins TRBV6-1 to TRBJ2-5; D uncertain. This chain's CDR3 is CASSVVGQETQYF. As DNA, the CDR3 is TGTGCCAGCAGTGTTGTCGGGCAAGAGACCCAGTACTTC.